The 12 T cell receptor beta chains below were found in one sample sequenced in a study of blood T cell repertoires in COVID-19. TCRdb's copy holds only in-frame clones and misses some; the assay was immunoSEQ multiplex PCR. The table shows hundreds of thousands of clones, with 70% to 90% occurring only once. The sequenced sample was peripheral blood. Receptors were obtained from a woman in her 30s who had recovered from COVID-19.

This clone has only a few counts. The chain couples TRBV6-6 to TRBJ1-3, with a tentative D call TRBD1 (5 bases). Trimming pared 7 bases from V and 0 bases from J, leaving 10 bases between. This CDR3 spans 14 amino acids. Germline lookup yields CDR1 MNHNY and CDR2 SVGAGI (reference sequence). CDR3 amino acids: CASKDSDSGNTIYF. CDR3 bases: TGTGCCAGCAAAGACAGTGACTCTGGAAACACCATATATTTT.

The chain uses TRBV19 and TRBJ1-3, with a possible D match to TRBD1 (5 bases). V was clipped by 1 base and J by 2 bases, with 9 bases between them. Germline V gene data show CDR1 as LNHDA and CDR2 as SQIVND (reference sequence). CDR3 length: 15 amino acids. The CDR3 nucleotides read TGTGCCAGTAGTATAGGCGGGACGACTGGAAACACCATATATTTT. It encodes CASSIGGTTGNTIYF.

For the CDR3, the DNA is TGTGCCATCAGTGAGCGGGACTACAATGAGCAGTTCTTC. Translated: CAISERDYNEQFF. V gene TRBV10-3 combines with J gene TRBJ2-1; D is perhaps TRBD2 (5 bases). The germline V gene has CDR1 ENHRY and CDR2 SYGVKD. V shed 2 bases and J shed 3 bases, with 5 bases lying between them. The CDR3 runs to 13 residues.

A single count supports this clone. This chain links TRBV12-3 or TRBV12-4 with TRBJ1-4; D uncertain. The CDR3 contains 13 residues. V shed 4 bases and J shed 7 bases, with 10 bases lying between them. This chain's CDR3 is CASSWSLGEKLFF. The CDR3, as DNA: TGTGCCAGCAGTTGGAGTTTGGGTGAAAAACTGTTTTTT.

This chain uses TRBV15 with TRBJ1-1; maybe TRBD1 (6 bases). The ends were cut back, 0 bases at V and 5 bases at J, with 10 bases in the middle. The CDR3 sequence is 14 residues long. CDR1 and CDR2 from the germline V gene are LNHNV and YYDKDF (reference sequence). DNA for the CDR3: TGTGCCACCAGCAGAGACTTGGGGGCGACTGAAGCTTTCTTT. Translation: CATSRDLGATEAFF.

Only a few counts were recorded for this clone. The rearrangement joins TRBV6-6 to TRBJ1-2; 10 nucleotides match TRBD1. The CDR3 is 14 residues long. The germline CDR1 and CDR2 sequences are MNHNY and SVGAGI (reference sequence). With V trimmed by 5 bases and J by 5 bases, 5 bases remained unmatched. The CDR3 reads CASSVTGGRYGYTF. The CDR3 DNA reads TGTGCCAGCAGTGTGACAGGGGGCAGGTATGGCTACACCTTC.

The chain is built from TRBV5-1 and TRBJ2-1; D is possibly TRBD1 (5 bases). The V end lost 0 bases, the J end lost 2 bases, and 15 bases lay between the germline ends. Germline CDR1 is SGHRS and CDR2 is YFSETQ. This CDR3 is 17 amino acids long. The CDR3 coding sequence is TGCGCCAGCAGCTTGGAGTTTCAGGGAACGGCCTACAATGAGCAGTTCTTC. This encodes CASSLEFQGTAYNEQFF.

The chain joins TRBV5-6 to TRBJ1-5, with D unresolved. The V end lost 2 bases, the J end lost 3 bases, and 9 bases lay between the germline ends. CDR1 and CDR2 from the germline V gene are SGHDT and YYEEEE. This CDR3 has 14 residues. The DNA for the CDR3 is TGTGCCAGCAGCTTTGCAGGATTCAATCAGCCCCAGCATTTT. Protein sequence: CASSFAGFNQPQHF.

The chain carries TRBV7-9 and TRBJ2-1; 8 bases fit TRBD1. This CDR3 is 14 amino acids long. The germline V gene has CDR1 SEHNR and CDR2 FQNEAQ (reference sequence). After removal of 8 bases from V and 8 bases from J, the junction contained 11 bases not matched to a gene. CDR3 coding DNA: TGTGCCAGCCCAGGGCAGGGGGCTGACCATGAGCAGTTCTTC. Protein sequence: CASPGQGADHEQFF. The entire variable domain, with the rest obtained from reference TRBV7-9 and TRBJ2-1, is as follows: DTGVSQNPRHKITKRGQNVTFRCDPISEHNRLYWYRQTLGQGPEFLTYFQNEAQLEKSRLLSDRFSAERPKGSFSTLEIQRTEQGDSAMYLCASPGQGADHEQFFGPGTRLTVL.

The chain employs TRBV6-6 and TRBJ2-2; D might be TRBD1 (6 bases). The CDR3 has 16 amino acids. V was cut by 4 bases and J by 4 bases, with 16 bases left in between. CDR1 and CDR2 from the germline V gene are MNHNY and SVGAGI (reference sequence). The CDR3 nucleotides read TGTGCCAGCAGTTCGCTGGGGGCGAGCAGCACCGGGGAGCTGTTTTTT. It yields the protein CASSSLGASSTGELFF.

The chain combines TRBV19 with TRBJ2-7; 11 bases agree with TRBD1. The CDR3 contains 15 residues. In germline, CDR1 is LNHDA, CDR2 SQIVND (reference sequence). J gave up 1 base and V 6 bases, and 5 bases lay outside the gene matches. CDR3 nucleotide sequence: TGTGCCAGTAGCGCTGGACAGGGGGCTTCCTACGAGCAGTACTTC. Protein product: CASSAGQGASYEQYF.

This clone has a single count. Other DNA variants within this sample encode the same CDR3. V usage is TRBV5-1 and J usage is TRBJ2-7; 7 positions agree with TRBD1. J lost 4 bases, V lost 4 bases, and 5 bases had no gene match. Germline CDR1 reads SGHRS; CDR2 reads YFSETQ. The CDR3 contains 13 residues. Here the CDR3 DNA reads TGCGCCAGCAGCCTGAACAGGGGATACGAGCAGTACTTC. It encodes CASSLNRGYEQYF. Together with reference TRBV5-1 and TRBJ2-7, the CDR3 gives the full variable domain: KAGVTQTPRYLIKTRGQQVTLSCSPISGHRSVSWYQQTPGQGLQFLFEYFSETQRNKGNFPGRFSGRQFSNSRSEMNVSTLELGDSALYLCASSLNRGYEQYFGPGTRLTVT.